This T cell receptor (beta chain) is drawn from a study of blood T cell repertoires in COVID-19 (dated by TCRdb to the early 2020s). In terms of the full investigation: Samples from collaborators originated in the United States, Italy and Spain and spanned both the acute and convalescent phases of COVID-19. Where available, HLA class I and class II types were obtained from metadata supplied by the sample provider rather than from assay-based typing. The sample metadata nearly always contained a de-identified subject ID, COVID-19 status, age in years and sex. The repertoires were released in a freely available public database meant as a resource for research on the immune response to SARS-CoV-2. Deeply sampled blood TCRbeta repertoires from subjects exposed to, actively infected with, or recovered from COVID-19 were included in the dataset. The prospective study material was composed of cDNA or gDNA derived from T cells, B-cell-depleted T cells, or PBMCs. The samples were drawn from two sources: the first 160 participants of the ongoing ImmuneRACE study, and fewer than 1,500 subjects contributed by 6 global collaborators.

Remarks on this clone: Its antigen is not yet known. The sample holds no much larger clone one base away, and base qualities are not on file.

Broad study findings and their caveats: The quantity of clinical and demographic metadata differed by source and by participant and was supplied without curation.

Participants in the prospective study were enrolled through a virtual design, were aged about 18 to 100 years, and lived in roughly 24 United States geographic areas. Cohort assignment in the prospective study relied on participant-reported clinical history from a screening survey and a study questionnaire. For ImmuneRACE Cohort 3, a participant was defined as recovered based on two consecutive negative NP/OP PCR tests, clearance by a healthcare professional, or resolution of symptoms. Each participant in the prospective study had whole blood, serum and a nasopharyngeal or oropharyngeal swab collected by mobile phlebotomists. Over a 2-month period, participants in the prospective study had the option of providing additional blood draws and questionnaires. Blood samples from the prospective study were shipped frozen or at room temperature prior to DNA extraction. The immunoSEQ Assay, a bias-controlled multiplex PCR, was used to amplify TCRbeta CDR3 regions from genomic DNA. As for the authors' bioinformatics: Nucleated cell counts per sample were estimated from amplification of reference gene primers within the assay. Sequence reads were collapsed and filtered to measure the absolute abundance of every unique TCRbeta CDR3 rearrangement. Productive Simpson clonality was computed per sample as the square root of Simpson's diversity index over productive rearrangements. Not all clones reach the TCRdb copy of this immuneACCESS table, which keeps in-frame sequences only. Checked studies attribute under half of the gap to unresolved V genes and leave the rest unexplained. V, J and clone size were drawn from that table, and D and trimming were deduced from the DNA. Within this sample are about 160,000 clones, with roughly 90% of them counted one time only. Jointly, the top ten make up 6.6% of the sample.

This receptor was taken from a woman between 45 and 60 years old who had recovered from COVID-19. The sequenced material came from PBMCs or T cells enriched from blood (not recorded which).

The sequence in DNA is TGTGCCAGCAGCCCAGGGATTCCCTACGAGCAGTACTTC. It codes for CASSPGIPYEQYF. The V and J segments used are TRBV7-9 and TRBJ2-7, and the D gene may be TRBD1, 5 bases matching. Relative to germline, V is 5 bases shorter and J is 2 bases shorter, with 10 bases between their ends. As encoded in the germline V gene (reference sequence), CDR1 is SEHNR while CDR2 is FQNEAQ. From its cysteine to its phenylalanine, the CDR3 spans 13 amino acids. Just CDR3 DNA is preserved here, 39 bases in frame from base 1.